This TCR beta chain comes out of a study of blood T cell repertoires in COVID-19. Across the study: The United States, Italy and Spain were the sources of the acute and convalescent COVID-19 samples. The analysed material was cDNA or gDNA that came from T cells, B-cell-depleted T cells, or PBMCs.

The ends lost 8 bases at V and 6 bases at J; junction bases unmatched: 9. CDR1 LNHDA and CDR2 SQIVND come from the germline V gene (reference sequence). CDR3 size: 14 residues. Source study methods: Cell counts per sample came from amplifying reference gene primers. Assay: immunoSEQ multiplex PCR; the TCRdb copy retains only in-frame clones and omits some. That table furnishes V, J and clone size, whereas the DNA furnished D and trimming. The repertoire holds 50,000 to 60,000 clones, with 85% to 90% as singletons. The rearrangement links TRBV19 to TRBJ1-1, with 10 positions matching TRBD1. This TCR derives from a man aged 60 to 69 with active COVID-19. Specimen: peripheral blood. CDR3 sequence reads: CASVRDRGVPEAFF. The CDR3 DNA is TGTGCCAGTGTCCGGGACAGGGGAGTACCTGAAGCTTTCTTT.